The rows below give T cell receptor beta chains drawn from one sample of a study of blood T cell repertoires in COVID-19. The protocol was immunoSEQ multiplex PCR, while the TCRdb copy is restricted to in-frame clones and leaves out a portion. There are 150,000 or so clones in the sample; more than 70% occur only once, and approximately 8.2% lies in the top ten. Material: peripheral blood. Receptors originate from a woman between 55 and 75 years old with acute or convalescent COVID-19. The CDR3 runs from the conserved cysteine through the conserved F or W. D genes are given only for firm matches. Some rows have no size entry. The others give once, few or many, or a class for an expanded clone.

abundance | d_gene | j_gene | v_gene | CDR3aa | CDR3nt
few | TRBD1 | TRBJ2-7 | TRBV27 | CASSLRGQPSSYEQYF | TGTGCCAGCAGTTTACGGGGACAGCCGAGCTCCTACGAGCAGTACTTC
- | TRBD2 | TRBJ2-3 | TRBV4-2 | CASSQDPMTSGGSTDTQYF | TGTGCCAGCAGCCAAGATCCTATGACTAGCGGGGGGTCCACAGATACGCAGTATTTT
- | TRBD2 | TRBJ2-7 | TRBV6-5 | CASIVGGSYEQYF | TGTGCCAGCATCGTGGGGGGGTCCTACGAGCAGTACTTC
few | - | TRBJ1-6 | TRBV3-1/TRBV3-2 | CASSQETQHSPLHF | TGTGCCAGCAGCCAAGAAACACAGCATTCACCCCTCCACTTT
- | - | TRBJ1-1 | TRBV5-5 | CASSSPTVNTEAFF | TGTGCCAGCAGCAGCCCGACAGTGAACACTGAAGCTTTCTTT
- | TRBD1 | TRBJ2-1 | TRBV11-3 | CASSWGQSSYNEQFF | TGTGCCAGCAGCTGGGGACAGAGCTCCTACAATGAGCAGTTCTTC
- | - | TRBJ2-7 | TRBV11-2 | CASSLVPQVTYEQYF | TGTGCCAGCAGCTTAGTACCACAGGTAACCTACGAGCAGTACTTC
- | TRBD1 | TRBJ1-5 | TRBV25-1 | CASSDMGQVGGANQPQHF | TGTGCCAGCAGTGACATGGGACAGGTGGGGGGTGCCAATCAGCCCCAGCATTTT
- | TRBD2 | TRBJ2-1 | TRBV7-2 | CASTPQNWTSLYNEQFF | TGTGCCAGCACCCCCCAGAATTGGACTAGCTTATACAATGAGCAGTTCTTC
- | - | TRBJ1-2 | TRBV28 | CASMEGTLNYGYTF | TGTGCCAGCATGGAGGGGACGCTAAACTATGGCTACACCTTC
- | - | TRBJ1-3 | TRBV9 | CASTWGVGNSGNTIYF | TGTGCCAGCACGTGGGGGGTCGGAAACTCTGGAAACACCATATATTTT
- | - | TRBJ1-1 | TRBV2 | CASNEETVNTEAFF | TGTGCCAGCAACGAAGAGACTGTGAACACTGAAGCTTTCTTT
- | TRBD2 | TRBJ2-2 | TRBV10-3 | CAISDLTSGGPNTGELFF | TGTGCCATCAGTGACCTTACTAGCGGGGGGCCGAACACCGGGGAGCTGTTTTTT
few | TRBD2 | TRBJ2-7 | TRBV4-1 | CASSGGGRSEQYF | TGCGCCAGCTCGGGAGGGGGGCGCTCCGAGCAGTACTTC
- | - | TRBJ1-2 | TRBV5-4 | CASSLEGEMVRGGGYTF | TGTGCCAGCAGCTTGGAGGGTGAGATGGTCCGAGGAGGTGGCTACACCTTC
- | - | TRBJ2-7 | TRBV10-3 | CAIRSRENEQYF | TGTGCCATCAGGAGCCGGGAAAACGAGCAGTACTTC
- | TRBD1 | TRBJ2-2 | TRBV5-1 | CASSTRQGTNTGELFF | TGCGCCAGCAGCACCAGACAGGGGACGAACACCGGGGAGCTGTTTTTT
few | TRBD2 | TRBJ2-3 | TRBV19 | CASSGTSGGHPSTDTQYF | TGTGCCAGTAGCGGGACTAGCGGGGGGCATCCTAGCACAGATACGCAGTATTTT
- | - | TRBJ2-1 | TRBV4-1 | CASSQDPPRGRNNEQFF | TGCGCCAGCAGCCAAGACCCCCCGCGGGGCCGGAACAATGAGCAGTTCTTC
- | - | TRBJ2-7 | TRBV7-9 | CASSLASRGSYEQYF | TGTGCCAGCAGCTTGGCCTCGAGAGGGTCCTACGAGCAGTACTTC
- | TRBD2 | TRBJ2-1 | TRBV9 | CASSAIGLAGDYNEQFF | TGTGCCAGCAGCGCGATAGGACTAGCGGGGGATTACAATGAGCAGTTCTTC
- | - | TRBJ1-2 | TRBV6-2/TRBV6-3 | CASSYTHPRYGYTF | TGTGCCAGCAGTTACACTCATCCGAGGTATGGCTACACCTTC
- | - | TRBJ2-3 | TRBV6-2/TRBV6-3 | CASSSGGNTQYF | TGTGCCAGCAGTTCAGGGGGGAATACGCAGTATTTT
- | - | TRBJ2-7 | TRBV28 | CASSSGDSYEQYF | TGTGCCAGCAGTTCGGGGGACTCCTACGAGCAGTACTTC
- | - | TRBJ2-2 | TRBV11-2 | CASSSRTAGGTGELFF | TGTGCCAGCAGCTCTAGGACAGCCGGTGGTACCGGGGAGCTGTTTTTT
- | TRBD1 | TRBJ2-1 | TRBV29-1 | CSVEGATGGSDNEQFF | TGCAGCGTTGAGGGGGCGACAGGGGGCTCGGACAATGAGCAGTTCTTC
- | - | TRBJ2-5 | TRBV9 | CASSVDAGQETQYF | TGTGCCAGCAGCGTAGATGCAGGGCAAGAGACCCAGTACTTC
- | - | TRBJ2-5 | TRBV5-8 | CASSWGPNGGTQYF | TGTGCCAGCAGTTGGGGGCCAAACGGAGGGACCCAGTACTTC
- | TRBD1 | TRBJ2-1 | TRBV28 | CASQQGNEQFF | TGTGCCAGCCAACAGGGGAATGAGCAGTTCTTC
- | - | TRBJ2-5 | TRBV4-1 | CASSQEQGWQETQYF | TGCGCCAGCAGCCAAGAGCAGGGATGGCAAGAGACCCAGTACTTC
- | TRBD1 | TRBJ1-2 | TRBV5-7 | CASSFGQGADGYTF | TGTGCCAGCAGCTTTGGACAGGGGGCAGATGGCTACACCTTC
once | TRBD1 | TRBJ1-6 | TRBV27 | CANDSLGPGQSSYNSPLHF | TGTGCCAACGATTCCTTGGGACCGGGACAGAGCTCCTATAATTCACCCCTCCACTTT
- | - | TRBJ2-7 | TRBV15 | CATSNRQEQYF | TGTGCCACCAGCAACCGACAGGAGCAGTACTTC
- | - | TRBJ1-1 | TRBV4-3 | CASSHMRQAVTEAFF | TGCGCCAGCAGCCATATGAGACAGGCCGTAACTGAAGCTTTCTTT
- | - | TRBJ2-5 | TRBV28 | CASSYSPEGEETQYF | TGTGCCAGCAGTTACAGCCCAGAGGGGGAAGAGACCCAGTACTTC
few | TRBD1 | TRBJ1-1 | TRBV7-6 | CASSPRQGANTEAFF | TGTGCCAGCAGCCCGCGACAGGGAGCCAACACTGAAGCTTTCTTT
few | - | TRBJ1-2 | TRBV16 | CASSQWGEVDYGYTF | TGTGCCAGCAGCCAATGGGGCGAGGTGGACTATGGCTACACCTTC
- | - | TRBJ1-6 | TRBV5-1 | CASSHREVNSPLHF | TGCGCCAGCAGCCACAGGGAAGTTAATTCACCCCTCCACTTT
- | TRBD2 | TRBJ2-2 | TRBV5-4 | CASSLGLAAGELFF | TGTGCCAGCAGCCTCGGACTAGCGGCCGGGGAGCTGTTTTTT
once | TRBD1 | TRBJ2-3 | TRBV20-1 | CSASLRQGADTQYF | TGCAGTGCTAGTCTTAGACAGGGCGCAGATACGCAGTATTTT
- | - | TRBJ2-5 | TRBV7-7 | CASSLRLGGQETQYF | TGTGCTAGCAGCTTGAGGTTGGGGGGCCAAGAGACCCAGTACTTC
- | TRBD1 | TRBJ1-2 | TRBV12-3/TRBV12-4 | CASRGTGPYGYTF | TGTGCCAGCAGAGGGACAGGGCCTTATGGCTACACCTTC
- | TRBD1 | TRBJ1-2 | TRBV19 | CASTLQGNYGYTF | TGTGCCAGTACGTTACAGGGGAACTATGGCTACACCTTC
- | - | TRBJ2-1 | TRBV28 | CASSQYNEQFF | TGTGCCAGCAGTCAATACAATGAGCAGTTCTTC
once | TRBD1 | TRBJ2-7 | TRBV4-2 | CASSQGEGGLYEQYF | TGTGCCAGCAGCCAAGGTGAAGGGGGCTTATACGAGCAGTACTTC
- | - | TRBJ2-2 | TRBV4-1 | CASSQRPPGGPNTGELFF | TGCGCCAGCAGCCAACGCCCCCCAGGGGGGCCGAACACCGGGGAGCTGTTTTTT
once | - | TRBJ1-4 | TRBV28 | CASSLVGGVKLFF | TGTGCCAGCAGTTTAGTAGGGGGGGTGAAACTGTTTTTT
few | TRBD1 | TRBJ1-2 | TRBV4-1 | CASSQEQGWGYTF | TGCGCCAGCAGCCAGGAACAGGGGTGGGGCTACACCTTC
few | TRBD2 | TRBJ2-3 | TRBV28 | CASSRGGWGSTDTQYF | TGTGCCAGCAGTCGGGGGGGCTGGGGCAGCACAGATACGCAGTATTTT